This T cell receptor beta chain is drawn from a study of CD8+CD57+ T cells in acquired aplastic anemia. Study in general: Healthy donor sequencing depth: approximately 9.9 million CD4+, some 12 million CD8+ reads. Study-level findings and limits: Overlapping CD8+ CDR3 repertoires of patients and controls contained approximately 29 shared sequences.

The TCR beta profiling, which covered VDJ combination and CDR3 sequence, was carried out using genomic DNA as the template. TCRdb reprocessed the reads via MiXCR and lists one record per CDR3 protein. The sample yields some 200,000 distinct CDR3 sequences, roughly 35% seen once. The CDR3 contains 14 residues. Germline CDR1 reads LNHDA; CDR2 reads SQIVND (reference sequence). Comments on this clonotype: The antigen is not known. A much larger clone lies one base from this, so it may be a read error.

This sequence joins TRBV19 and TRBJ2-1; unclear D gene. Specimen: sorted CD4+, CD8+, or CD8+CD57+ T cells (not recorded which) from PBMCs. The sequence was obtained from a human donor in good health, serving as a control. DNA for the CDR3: TGTGCCAGTAGCCGCCGGGTCCCCTACAATGAGCAGTCCTTC. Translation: CASSRRVPYNEQSF. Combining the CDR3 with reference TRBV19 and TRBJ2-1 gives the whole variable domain DGGITQSPKYLFRKEGQNVTLSCEQNLNHDAMYWYRQDPGQGLRLIYYSQIVNDFQKGDIAEGYSVSREKKESFPLTVTSAQKNPTAFYLCASSRRVPYNEQSFGPGTRLTVL.